These 13 T cell receptor beta chains were sequenced from one sample in a study of blood T cell repertoires in COVID-19. Sequencing was performed with immunoSEQ multiplex PCR; in TCRdb, only in-frame clones are kept and a portion is missing. The sample lists hundreds of thousands of clones, around 86% occurring once. Sequenced input: PBMCs or T cells enriched from blood (not recorded which). The receptor source for this set is a man in his sixties who had recovered from COVID-19.

This clone was seen just once. The V and J genes are TRBV7-9 and TRBJ2-7, with 9 bases lining up with TRBD1. Germline CDR1 SEHNR, CDR2 FQNEAQ (reference sequence). Trimming cost V 5 bases and J 5 bases; bases outside gene matches: 7. This CDR3 comprises 14 residues. Here the CDR3 reads CASSRPGQGNEQYF. CDR3 nucleotide sequence: TGTGCCAGCAGCCGACCGGGACAGGGAAACGAGCAGTACTTC.

The chain combines TRBV25-1 with TRBJ1-1; TRBD1 matches 7 bases. Germline CDR1 MGHDK, CDR2 SYGVNS. Unmatched junction bases numbered 10, after V lost 2 bases and J lost 7 bases. This CDR3 is 15 amino acids long. For the CDR3, the DNA is TGTGCCAGCAGTGAACCTACTACAGGGGCCCATGAAGCTTTCTTT. It yields the protein CASSEPTTGAHEAFF.

This chain uses TRBV6-5 with TRBJ1-5; D is ambiguous. Germline CDR1 is MNHEY and CDR2 is SVGAGI. This CDR3 spans 13 amino acids. Trimming removed 10 bases at V and 4 bases at J, with 14 bases between. The CDR3 sequence: CATLNSRNQPQHF. CDR3 coding DNA: TGTGCCACCCTGAACAGCCGTAATCAGCCCCAGCATTTT.

The chain employs TRBV4-2 and TRBJ2-5; D might be TRBD1 (7 bases). With 0 bases removed from V and 8 bases from J, the gap between germline ends came to 19 bases. Germline V gene sequence: CDR1 LGHNA, CDR2 YNFKEQ. The CDR3 totals 16 residues. In nucleotides, the CDR3 is TGTGCCAGCAGCCAAGAGAGGGGGCTAGCGCGGGGAACCCAGTACTTC. Translated: CASSQERGLARGTQYF.

This clone was detected a few times. This chain uses TRBV23-1 with TRBJ1-5; D unresolved. TRBV23-1 is labeled an ORF, and its function is uncertain. This CDR3 is 13 amino acids long. Trimming removed 5 bases from V and 1 base from J, with 6 bases in between. The CDR3: CASSTVSNQPQHF. In DNA, the CDR3 is TGCGCCAGCAGTACAGTGAGCAATCAGCCCCAGCATTTT.

The genes are TRBV27 and TRBJ1-5; no clear D gene. The V end lost 2 bases, the J end lost 1 base, and 9 bases lay between the germline ends. The CDR3 contains 15 residues. Per the germline V gene, CDR1 is MNHEY and CDR2 is SMNVEV (reference sequence). CDR3 protein: CASSLDTKSNQPQHF. The CDR3 region has the DNA TGTGCCAGCAGTTTAGACACAAAGAGCAATCAGCCCCAGCATTTT.

This chain uses TRBV5-5 with TRBJ2-7; 7 bases fit TRBD1. V was pared by 2 bases and J by 3 bases, with 2 bases of the junction left unmatched. This CDR3 comprises 13 residues. Germline V gives CDR1 SGHKS, CDR2 YYEKEE (reference sequence). Here the CDR3 reads CASSFPGGYEQYF. The CDR3 coding sequence is TGTGCCAGCAGCTTTCCAGGGGGCTACGAGCAGTACTTC.

As for this clone: Other DNA sequences from this sample encode an identical CDR3 as well. This chain links TRBV20-1 with TRBJ2-7; tentatively, D is TRBD2 (5 bases). CDR3 length equals 10 residues. Trimming shortened V by 7 bases and J by 3 bases, and 7 bases separated the two germline ends. The germline V gene has CDR1 DFQATT and CDR2 SNEGSKA (reference sequence). The CDR3 region has the DNA TGCAGTGTCCGGGACTACGAGCAGTACTTC. Translating gives CSVRDYEQYF.

The chain recombines TRBV6-5 with TRBJ2-2; D possibly corresponds to TRBD2 (5 bases). The CDR3 extends over 14 amino acids. Germline assignment: CDR1 MNHEY and CDR2 SVGAGI. V gave up 3 bases and J gave up 8 bases, with 13 bases separating them. The chain's CDR3 is CASSYNGRSGELFF. The CDR3 DNA reads TGTGCCAGCAGTTATAATGGGAGATCTGGGGAGCTGTTTTTT.

V and J are TRBV11-3 and TRBJ2-5; D may be TRBD2 (6 bases). Germline values: CDR1 SGHNT, CDR2 YENEEA. CDR3 length: 16 amino acids. V was pared by 4 bases and J by 0 bases, with 15 bases between. The CDR3 bases are TGTGCCAGCAGCTCCCCATGGGCGGGAAACCAAGAGACCCAGTACTTC. This sequence encodes CASSSPWAGNQETQYF.

The V gene is TRBV5-1, the J gene TRBJ1-2; 11 positions agree with TRBD1. The V gene end was trimmed by 0 bases and the J gene end by 8 bases; junction bases not matched to a gene: 6. CDR1 is SGHRS and CDR2 is YFSETQ in the germline V gene. The CDR3 covers 15 residues. The CDR3 loop is CASSLARTGGEGYTF. CDR3 nucleotide sequence: TGCGCCAGCAGCTTGGCCAGGACAGGGGGCGAGGGCTACACCTTC.

In nucleotides, the CDR3 is TGCGCCAGCAGCTTCCTTAGCGGGAGTAGTGCAGATACGCAGTATTTT. Translating gives CASSFLSGSSADTQYF. This chain links TRBV5-1 with TRBJ2-3, with 9 bases lining up with TRBD2. Germline V CDR1 and CDR2: SGHRS, YFSETQ. The CDR3 covers 16 residues. V shed 2 bases, J shed 4 bases, and the junction held 8 bases outside the gene matches.

This clone was counted once. The limits of the CDR3 on the DNA are not certain, so only TCRdb's listed CDR3 is given. The rearrangement joins TRBV28 to TRBJ1-1. The CDR3 is 12 residues long, counting both termini. Germline-derived CDR1 and CDR2 are MDHEN and SYDVKM. The CDR3 is CASSLFLLEAFF.